Below are 25 T cell receptor beta chains sequenced from a single sample in a study of T-cell memory formation after mild COVID-19. TCRdb re-derived calls from the 5' RACE reads in MiXCR, one entry per CDR3 protein. The sample lists 220,000 or so distinct CDR3 sequences; 9.5% were seen once. Sequencing was carried out using PBMCs or a T cell subset sorted from them (not recorded which). The receptors were sampled from a man younger than 30 who had mild COVID-19 (a few samples of this study predate the infection). Cell type and time point are not known.

The table lists this clonotype with a few counts. The chain uses TRBV20-1 and TRBJ1-6; 9 bases map to TRBD1. Trimming removed 1 base from V and 10 bases from J; junction bases left unmatched: 2. In germline, CDR1 is DFQATT, CDR2 SNEGSKA (reference sequence). This CDR3 is 13 amino acids long. The CDR3 DNA reads as TGCAGTGCTAGAGGGGACAGGGACTCACCCCTCCACTTT. Translation gives CSARGDRDSPLHF.

This chain joins TRBV5-1 and TRBJ2-3, with TRBD2 matching over 12 bases. V shed 0 bases, J shed 4 bases, and the junction held 6 bases outside the gene matches. Germline V gene sequence: CDR1 SGHRS, CDR2 YFSETQ. The CDR3 has 17 amino acids. The CDR3 nucleotides read TGCGCCAGCAGCTTGGTTCCTAGCGGGGGGGATGCAGATACGCAGTATTTT. This gives the protein CASSLVPSGGDADTQYF.

Note on this clonotype: In this CDR3 the conserved last residue, phenylalanine or tryptophan, is missing, so a read error is likely. Because the CDR3's place on the DNA is in doubt, the DNA is left out and the CDR3 is given as listed by TCRdb. The chain joins TRBV5-5 to TRBJ1-2. The CDR3 is 13 residues long, ends included. Germline V CDR1 and CDR2: SGHKS, YYEKEE (reference sequence). The CDR3 protein is CASSLDVGIILRY.

This clonotype was seen a handful of times. The V and J genes are TRBV7-6 and TRBJ2-1; 11 nucleotides align to TRBD1. This CDR3 spans 17 amino acids. The trim removed 5 bases at V and 5 bases at J, leaving 11 bases unmatched. The germline gives CDR1 SGHVS, CDR2 FNYEAQ. The CDR3 sequence: CASSPGQGARPNNEQFF. The CDR3, as DNA: TGTGCCAGCAGCCCCGGACAGGGGGCGCGTCCCAACAATGAGCAGTTCTTC. The variable domain in full, completed from reference TRBV7-6 and TRBJ2-1, reads GAGVSQSPRYKVTKRGQDVALRCDPISGHVSLYWYRQALGQGPEFLTYFNYEAQQDKSGLPNDRFSAERPEGSISTLTIQRTEQRDSAMYRCASSPGQGARPNNEQFFGPGTRLTVL.

This clonotype turned up a few times. The chain couples TRBV7-8 to TRBJ1-6; TRBD1 agrees at 7 bases. The CDR3 has 15 residues. Germline V gene sequence: CDR1 SGHVS, CDR2 FQNEAQ. V was clipped by 5 bases and J by 8 bases; unmatched bases: 9. This CDR3 reads CASSTRQGLDSPLHF. CDR3 nucleotide sequence: TGTGCCAGCAGCACCCGACAGGGTTTAGATTCACCCCTCCACTTT. The full variable domain, with the rest looked up from reference TRBV7-8 and TRBJ1-6, is GAGVSQSPRYKVAKRGQDVALRCDPISGHVSLFWYQQALGQGPEFLTYFQNEAQLDKSGLPSDRFFAERPEGSVSTLKIQRTQQEDSAVYLCASSTRQGLDSPLHFGNGTRLTVT.

This chain links TRBV18 with TRBJ2-5, with D hard to call. CDR3 length: 16 amino acids. V was clipped by 4 bases and J by 1 base, with 16 bases between them. Germline V gene data show CDR1 as KGHSH and CDR2 as LQKENI. DNA for the CDR3: TGTGCCAGCTCACAGTTTATGGCCGGCAGCCAAGAGACCCAGTACTTC. It codes for CASSQFMAGSQETQYF.

This clonotype was seen a few times. Germline and junction disagree at one end, which may indicate a read error. The chain couples TRBV4-2 to TRBJ2-1; 11 nucleotides match TRBD2. Germline V gene sequence: CDR1 LGHNA, CDR2 YNFKEQ. CDR3 length: 16 residues. For the CDR3, the DNA is TGCGCCAGCAGCTACCTAGCGGGGGGTGGCATGAATGAGCAGTTCTTC. This gives the protein CASSYLAGGGMNEQFF.

J is TRBJ2-2 and V is TRBV24-1, with D perhaps being TRBD1 or TRBD2 (5 bases each). This CDR3 comprises 16 residues. Germline CDR1 and CDR2: KGHDR and SFDVKD. With 4 bases removed from V and 3 bases from J, the gap between germline ends came to 14 bases. CDR3 in DNA: TGTGCCACCAGTGACGCTCTGGGACGGCACACCGGGGAGCTGTTTTTT. Translated, it gives CATSDALGRHTGELFF.

The table lists this clonotype with a few counts. V usage is TRBV10-3 and J usage is TRBJ1-1; no firm D call. Germline CDR1 ENHRY, CDR2 SYGVKD. This CDR3 contains 13 residues. Deletions cut 6 bases from V and 4 bases from J, with 12 bases between. This chain's CDR3 is CAISSPSGTEAFF. Here the CDR3 DNA reads TGTGCCATCAGCTCTCCCTCGGGCACTGAAGCTTTCTTT.

This clonotype was counted only a few times. V usage is TRBV27 and J usage is TRBJ1-6; D is ambiguous. The CDR3 covers 13 residues. Trimming shortened V by 4 bases and J by 8 bases, and 9 bases separated the two germline ends. Germline CDR1 reads MNHEY; CDR2 reads SMNVEV (reference sequence). In nucleotides, the CDR3 is TGTGCCAGCAGTTATAGGGTTGATTCACCCCTCCACTTT. It is translated as CASSYRVDSPLHF.

This clonotype appeared many times. The J gene is TRBJ1-1, the V gene TRBV4-2; unclear D gene. Germline CDR1 and CDR2: LGHNA and YNFKEQ. The CDR3 is 15 amino acids. The V gene lost 3 bases and the J gene lost 1 base, with 12 bases spanning the gap. The CDR3 nucleotides read TGTGCCAGCAGCCAGCAAGGCGGTAGGAACACTGAAGCTTTCTTT. Its protein is CASSQQGGRNTEAFF.

This clonotype has only a few counts. The chain couples TRBV4-3 to TRBJ2-3; a weak D match, TRBD2 (5 bases). The germline gives CDR1 LGHNA, CDR2 YSLEER. The ends were cut back, 0 bases at V and 4 bases at J, with 8 bases in the middle. The CDR3 has 14 amino acids. CDR3: CASSQEGVADTQYF. The CDR3 DNA is TGCGCCAGCAGCCAAGAGGGAGTGGCAGATACGCAGTATTTT.

V gene TRBV12-3 or TRBV12-4 combines with J gene TRBJ1-2; 8 bases align to TRBD1. After removal of 5 bases from V and 0 bases from J, the junction contained 8 bases not matched to a gene. CDR3 length: 16 amino acids. CDR3 sequence (DNA): TGTGCCAGCAGTACCGACAGGGGTCGAGCTAACTATGGCTACACCTTC. Translation: CASSTDRGRANYGYTF.

The table lists this clonotype with many counts. V is TRBV5-1 and J is TRBJ2-3, with 9 bases identical to TRBD2. The CDR3 totals 14 residues. Germline values: CDR1 SGHRS, CDR2 YFSETQ. The V and J ends lost 0 bases and 5 bases, in that order; junction bases with no gene match: 1. In DNA form, the CDR3 reads TGCGCCAGCAGCTTGGTTAGCGGGGGAGATACGCAGTATTTT. It is translated as CASSLVSGGDTQYF.

This clonotype has just a few counts. This chain joins TRBV11-2 and TRBJ2-2, with D unresolved. Deletions cut 6 bases from V and 6 bases from J, with 8 bases between. This CDR3 region has 12 residues. CDR1 is SGHAT and CDR2 is FQNNGV in the germline V gene. CDR3 amino acids: CASRPQPGELFF. The CDR3 nucleotides read TGTGCCAGCAGGCCGCAACCCGGGGAGCTGTTTTTT.

The chain recombines TRBV27 with TRBJ2-5, with TRBD2 matching over 11 bases. The CDR3 is made up of 15 amino acids. CDR1 and CDR2 (germline): MNHEY, SMNVEV (reference sequence). The V gene end was trimmed by 3 bases and the J gene end by 5 bases; junction bases not matched to a gene: 5. CDR3 nucleotide sequence: TGTGCCAGCAGTTTTACTAGCGGGGGAGTTGAGACCCAGTACTTC. As protein: CASSFTSGGVETQYF.

This clonotype has at least ten counts. The chain has TRBV11-2 and TRBJ2-2; TRBD2 agrees at 8 bases. The junction had 6 bases not matched to a gene; V was cut back by 2 bases and J by 4 bases. In germline, CDR1 is SGHAT, CDR2 FQNNGV. There are 16 residues in the CDR3. CDR3 bases: TGTGCCAGCAGCTTACTACGGGGGGGAATCACCGGGGAGCTGTTTTTT. Amino acid sequence: CASSLLRGGITGELFF.

The rearrangement links TRBV5-5 to TRBJ1-2; D might be TRBD1 (5 bases). From germline, CDR1 is SGHKS and CDR2 YYEKEE (reference sequence). V was cut by 4 bases and J by 5 bases, with 18 bases left in between. The CDR3 is made up of 15 amino acids. The CDR3 region is CASSPGPGADYGYTF. The CDR3 DNA sequence: TGTGCCAGCAGCCCCGGTCCCGGGGCAGATTATGGCTACACCTTC.

V usage is TRBV5-1 and J usage is TRBJ2-7; D gene unclear. V was shortened by 0 bases and J by 0 bases, with 7 bases between the two germline ends. Germline V gene data show CDR1 as SGHRS and CDR2 as YFSETQ. The CDR3 has 14 residues. Here the CDR3 DNA reads TGCGCCAGCAGCTTGGTATCAGCCTCCTACGAGCAGTACGTC. It yields the protein CASSLVSASYEQYV.

This chain uses TRBV24-1 with TRBJ1-1; 7 positions match TRBD1. V lost 7 bases and J lost 5; bases outside the gene matches: 9. The CDR3 totals 14 residues. Germline CDR1 reads KGHDR; CDR2 reads SFDVKD. The CDR3 bases are TGTGCCACCAGCAAAGAGGGGGCCGGGACTGAAGCTTTCTTT. Translating it yields CATSKEGAGTEAFF.

The rearrangement joins TRBV18 to TRBJ1-6; the D is unclear. The CDR3 is 17 amino acids. V gave up 2 bases and J gave up 0 bases, with 11 bases separating them. The germline V gene encodes CDR1 KGHSH and CDR2 LQKENI. Here the CDR3 reads CASSPRRESSYNSPLHF. The CDR3 DNA sequence: TGTGCCAGCTCACCAAGGAGGGAGAGCTCCTATAATTCACCCCTCCACTTT.

The chain employs TRBV7-2 and TRBJ1-2, with 7 nucleotides matching TRBD1. The CDR3 is 12 amino acids. Germline CDR1 is SGHTA and CDR2 is FQGNSA. The junction had 4 bases not matched to a gene; V was cut back by 5 bases and J by 7 bases. The DNA for the CDR3 is TGTGCCAGCAGCGTACAGGGGTCTGGCTACACCTTC. Translating gives CASSVQGSGYTF.

V and J are TRBV12-5 and TRBJ2-3, with a weak D call TRBD2 (6 bases). V lost 4 bases to trimming and J lost 4 bases, with 6 bases between them. The CDR3 loop spans 12 amino acids. Germline CDR1 LGHNT, CDR2 FRNRAP. CDR3: CASGSGADTQYF. The CDR3 region has the DNA TGTGCTAGTGGTTCGGGGGCAGATACGCAGTATTTT.

This clonotype was recorded a few times. This chain uses TRBV4-3 with TRBJ1-4; D is ambiguous. Germline assignment: CDR1 LGHNA and CDR2 YSLEER. Deletions cut 0 bases from V and 5 bases from J, with 22 bases between. CDR3 size: 19 residues. The CDR3 DNA reads as TGCGCCAGCAGCCAAGAAGTCAGGAACCGAAACAGATCCAATGAAAAACTGTTTTTT. This translates into CASSQEVRNRNRSNEKLFF.

This clonotype was observed a few times. The chain couples TRBV18 to TRBJ2-3, with D perhaps matching TRBD1 (6 bases). Germline loops: CDR1 KGHSH, CDR2 LQKENI. This CDR3 is built from 14 residues. With 6 bases removed from V and 6 bases from J, the gap between germline ends came to 16 bases. This CDR3 reads CASSPEPGADTQYF. The CDR3 bases are TGTGCCAGCTCCCCCGAGCCAGGGGCCGATACGCAGTATTTT.